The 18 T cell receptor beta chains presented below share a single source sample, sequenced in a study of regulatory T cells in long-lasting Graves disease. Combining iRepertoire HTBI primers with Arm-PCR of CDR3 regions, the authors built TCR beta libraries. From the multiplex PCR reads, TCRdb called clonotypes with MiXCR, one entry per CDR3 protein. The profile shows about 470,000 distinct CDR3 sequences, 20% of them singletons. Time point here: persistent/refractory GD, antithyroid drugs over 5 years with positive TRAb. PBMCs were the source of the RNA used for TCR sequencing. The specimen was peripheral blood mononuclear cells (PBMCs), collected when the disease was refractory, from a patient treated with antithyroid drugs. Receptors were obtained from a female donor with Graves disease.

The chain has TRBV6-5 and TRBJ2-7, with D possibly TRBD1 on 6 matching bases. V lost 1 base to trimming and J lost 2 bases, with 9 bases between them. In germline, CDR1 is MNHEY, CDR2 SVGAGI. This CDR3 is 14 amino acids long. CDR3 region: CASSYFDRTYEQYF. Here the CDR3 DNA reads TGTGCCAGCAGTTACTTTGACAGGACCTACGAGCAGTACTTC.

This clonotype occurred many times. CDR3 in DNA: TGTGCCAGCAGTGAAGACGGCGTGACTAACTATGGCTACACCTTC. Translating it yields CASSEDGVTNYGYTF. The chain links TRBV6-1 to TRBJ1-2; no firm D call. Trimming left V 1 base short and J 0 bases short, with 9 bases between. CDR1 and CDR2 from the germline V gene are MNHNS and SASEGT. This CDR3 is built from 15 residues.

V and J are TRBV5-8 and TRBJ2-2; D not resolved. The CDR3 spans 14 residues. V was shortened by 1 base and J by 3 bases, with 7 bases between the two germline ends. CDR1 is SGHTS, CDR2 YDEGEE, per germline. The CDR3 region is CASSLWADTGELFF. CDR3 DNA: TGTGCCAGCAGCTTGTGGGCAGACACCGGGGAGCTGTTTTTT.

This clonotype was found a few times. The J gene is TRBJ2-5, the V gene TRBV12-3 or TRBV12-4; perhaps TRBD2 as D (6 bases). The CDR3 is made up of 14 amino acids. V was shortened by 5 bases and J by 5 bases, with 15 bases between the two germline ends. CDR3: CASSPGARGETQYF. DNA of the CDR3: TGTGCCAGCAGTCCCGGGGCCCGGGGGGAGACCCAGTACTTC.

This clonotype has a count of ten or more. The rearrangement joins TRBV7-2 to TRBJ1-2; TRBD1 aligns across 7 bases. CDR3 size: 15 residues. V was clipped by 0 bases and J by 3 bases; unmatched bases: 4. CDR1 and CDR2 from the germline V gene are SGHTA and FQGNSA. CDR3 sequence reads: CASSLAGTADYGYTF. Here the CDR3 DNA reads TGTGCCAGCAGCTTAGCAGGGACAGCCGACTATGGCTACACCTTC.

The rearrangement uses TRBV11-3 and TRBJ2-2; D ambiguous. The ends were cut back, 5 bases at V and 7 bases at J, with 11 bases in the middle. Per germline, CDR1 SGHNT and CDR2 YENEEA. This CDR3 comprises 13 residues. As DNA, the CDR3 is TGTGCCAGCAGCCGGATCGCGGACGGGGAGCTGTTTTTT. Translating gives CASSRIADGELFF.

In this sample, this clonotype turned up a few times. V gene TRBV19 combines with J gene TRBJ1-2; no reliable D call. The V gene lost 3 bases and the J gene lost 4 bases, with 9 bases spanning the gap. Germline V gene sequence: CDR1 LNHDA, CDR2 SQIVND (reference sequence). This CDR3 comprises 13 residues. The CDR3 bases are TGTGCCAGTAGTATCCCGTGGACCTATGGCTACACCTTC. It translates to CASSIPWTYGYTF.

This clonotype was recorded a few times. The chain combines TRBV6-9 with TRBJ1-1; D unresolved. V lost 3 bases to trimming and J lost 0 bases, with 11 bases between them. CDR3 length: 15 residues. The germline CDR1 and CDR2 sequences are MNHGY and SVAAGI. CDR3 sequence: CASSYSAAMNTEAFF. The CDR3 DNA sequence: TGTGCCAGCAGTTACTCCGCAGCCATGAACACTGAAGCTTTCTTT.

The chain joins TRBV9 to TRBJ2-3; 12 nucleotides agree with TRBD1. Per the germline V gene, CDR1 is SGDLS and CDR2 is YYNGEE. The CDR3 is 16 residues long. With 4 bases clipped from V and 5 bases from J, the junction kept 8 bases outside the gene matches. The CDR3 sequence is CASSPRDRGREDTQYF. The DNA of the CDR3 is TGTGCCAGCAGCCCCCGGGACAGGGGGCGCGAAGATACGCAGTATTTT.

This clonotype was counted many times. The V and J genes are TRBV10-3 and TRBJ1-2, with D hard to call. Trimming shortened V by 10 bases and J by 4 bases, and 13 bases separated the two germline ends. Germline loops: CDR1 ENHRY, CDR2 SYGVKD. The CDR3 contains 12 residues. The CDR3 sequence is CASRFGGYGYTF. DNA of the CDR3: TGTGCCAGCAGGTTTGGAGGCTATGGCTACACCTTC.

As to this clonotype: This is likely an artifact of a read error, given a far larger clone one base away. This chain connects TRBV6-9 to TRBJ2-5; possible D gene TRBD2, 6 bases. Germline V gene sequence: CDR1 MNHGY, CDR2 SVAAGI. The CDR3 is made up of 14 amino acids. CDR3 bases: TGTGCCAGCAGTTACTGGGACTTTCAAGAGACCCAGTGCTTC. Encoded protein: CASSYWDFQETQCF.

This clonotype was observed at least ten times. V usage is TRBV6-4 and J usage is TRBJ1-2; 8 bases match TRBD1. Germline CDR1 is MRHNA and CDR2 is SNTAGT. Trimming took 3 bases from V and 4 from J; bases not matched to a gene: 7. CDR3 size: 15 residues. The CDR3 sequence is CASSEHSDRGYGYTF. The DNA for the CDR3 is TGTGCCAGCAGTGAACACTCCGACAGGGGCTATGGCTACACCTTC.

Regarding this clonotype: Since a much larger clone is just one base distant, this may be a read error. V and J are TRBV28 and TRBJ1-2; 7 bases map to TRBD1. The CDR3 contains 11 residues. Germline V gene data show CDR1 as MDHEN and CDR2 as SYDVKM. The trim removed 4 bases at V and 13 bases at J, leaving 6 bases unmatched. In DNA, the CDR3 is TGTGCCAGCAGTTCCGGACAGGAGTCCACCTTC. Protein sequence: CASSSGQESTF.

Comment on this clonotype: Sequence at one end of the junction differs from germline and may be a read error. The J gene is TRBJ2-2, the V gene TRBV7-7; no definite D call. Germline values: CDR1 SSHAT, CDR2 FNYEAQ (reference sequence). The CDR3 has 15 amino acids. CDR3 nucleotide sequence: TGTGCTAGCAGCCCCCTGGCCATTAACACCGGGGAGCTGTTTTTT. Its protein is CASSPLAINTGELFF.

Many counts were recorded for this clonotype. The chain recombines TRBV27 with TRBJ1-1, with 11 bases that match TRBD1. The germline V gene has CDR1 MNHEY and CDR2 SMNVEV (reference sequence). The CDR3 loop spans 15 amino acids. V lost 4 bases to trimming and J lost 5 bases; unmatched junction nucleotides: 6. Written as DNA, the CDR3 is TGTGCCAGCAGTTGGACAGGGGGCAGGGTAACTGAAGCTTTCTTT. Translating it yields CASSWTGGRVTEAFF.

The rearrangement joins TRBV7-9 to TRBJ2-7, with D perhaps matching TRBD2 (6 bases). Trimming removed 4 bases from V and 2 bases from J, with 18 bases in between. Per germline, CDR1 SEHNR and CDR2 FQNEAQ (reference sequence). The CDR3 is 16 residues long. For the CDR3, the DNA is TGTGCCAGCAGCTCAATGGGTGGAGGGGACCCCTACGAGCAGTACTTC. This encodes CASSSMGGGDPYEQYF.

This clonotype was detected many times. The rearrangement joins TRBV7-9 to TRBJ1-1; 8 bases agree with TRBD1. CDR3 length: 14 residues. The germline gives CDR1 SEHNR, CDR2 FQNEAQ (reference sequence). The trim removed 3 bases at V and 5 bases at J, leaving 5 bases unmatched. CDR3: CASSLQGARTEAFF. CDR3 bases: TGTGCCAGCAGCTTGCAGGGGGCGCGAACTGAAGCTTTCTTT.

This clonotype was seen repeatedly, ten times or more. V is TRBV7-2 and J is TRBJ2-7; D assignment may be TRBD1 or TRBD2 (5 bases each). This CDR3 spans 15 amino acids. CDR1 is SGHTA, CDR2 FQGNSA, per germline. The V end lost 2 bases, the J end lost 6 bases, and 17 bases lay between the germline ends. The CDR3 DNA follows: TGTGCCAGCAGCTTATATTGGGACGCGTCCGTCGAGCAGTACTTC. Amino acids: CASSLYWDASVEQYF.